The 28 T cell receptor beta chains below come from one sample, sequenced in a study of sequential checkpoint blockade in melanoma. Treatment indicated: randomized to nivolumab then ipilimumab (arm A) or the reverse (arm B). Measured with immunoSEQ multiplex PCR; TCRdb has only the in-frame clones, and not every one. The sample carries more than 9,500 clones, roughly four fifths recorded once. The specimen was CD8+ T cells sorted from blood (inferred from file names), collected from a patient given nivolumab and ipilimumab in sequence. Every receptor here comes from a human donor with melanoma.

This clone was seen a few times. The chain combines TRBV7-2 with TRBJ2-1; maybe TRBD2 (6 bases). The CDR3 extends over 14 amino acids. With 4 bases removed from V and 8 bases from J, the gap between germline ends came to 15 bases. Germline CDR1 SGHTA, CDR2 FQGNSA. CDR3: CASSSRARGDEQFF. Written as DNA, the CDR3 is TGTGCCAGCAGCTCTAGGGCCCGCGGGGATGAGCAGTTCTTC. Full variable domain (outside the CDR3, taken from reference TRBV7-2 and TRBJ2-1): GAGVSQSPSNKVTEKGKDVELRCDPISGHTALYWYRQSLGQGLEFLIYFQGNSAPDKSGLPSDRFSAERTGGSVSTLTIQRTQQEDSAVYLCASSSRARGDEQFFGPGTRLTVL.

This clone was counted only a few times. This sequence joins TRBV10-2 and TRBJ1-1, with TRBD1 matching 8 bases. This CDR3 has 14 residues. Per the germline V gene, CDR1 is WSHSY and CDR2 is SAAADI. The J segment lost 0 bases and the V segment lost 6 bases, leaving 3 bases of the junction unmatched. For the CDR3, the DNA is TGCGCCAGCAGCGGACAGGGAATGAACACTGAAGCTTTCTTT. It yields the protein CASSGQGMNTEAFF.

The V and J genes are TRBV2 and TRBJ2-7; 8 bases fit TRBD1. This CDR3 contains 15 residues. In germline, CDR1 is SNHLY, CDR2 FYNNEI. J gave up 4 bases and V 3 bases, and 8 bases lay outside the gene matches. The CDR3 sequence is CASSDPRGRGYEQYF. CDR3 nucleotides: TGTGCCAGCAGTGACCCCAGGGGGCGAGGGTACGAGCAGTACTTC.

V and J are TRBV19 and TRBJ1-2; 7 bases are a match to TRBD1. The CDR3 is 13 amino acids. Germline V gene lookup returns CDR1 LNHDA and CDR2 SQIVND (reference sequence). V lost 7 bases and J lost 4; bases outside the gene matches: 6. For the CDR3, the DNA is TGTGCCAGTATCTACAGGGGACTCTATGGCTACACCTTC. Its protein is CASIYRGLYGYTF.

The chain recombines TRBV11-2 with TRBJ1-5, with D possibly TRBD1 on 5 matching bases. The CDR3 has 16 amino acids. Germline CDR1 is SGHAT and CDR2 is FQNNGV. V lost 2 bases to trimming and J lost 4 bases, with 15 bases between them. CDR3 bases: TGTGCCAGCAGCTTATCGGGGGGGGTGGCAAATCAGCCCCAGCATTTT. This codes for CASSLSGGVANQPQHF. The whole variable domain, filled in from reference TRBV11-2 and TRBJ1-5, reads EAGVAQSPRYKIIEKRQSVAFWCNPISGHATLYWYQQILGQGPKLLIQFQNNGVVDDSQLPKDRFSAERLKGVDSTLKIQPAKLEDSAVYLCASSLSGGVANQPQHFGDGTRLSIL.

This clone was observed a handful of times. A much larger clone is a single base away; this may be a read error. The sample holds other DNA sequences that translate to the same CDR3. J is TRBJ2-7 and V is TRBV27; no clear D gene. V was pared by 6 bases and J by 1 base, with 10 bases between. Germline-derived CDR1 and CDR2 are MNHEY and SMNVEV (reference sequence). The CDR3 has 13 amino acids. The CDR3 nucleotides read TGTGCCAGCAGGGTCGGTGGTTCCTACGAGCAGTACTTC. Translated: CASRVGGSYEQYF.

In DNA form, the CDR3 reads TGTGCCAGCTCACCACCGGGAGTGAACGAGCAGTACTTC. It codes for CASSPPGVNEQYF. The chain has TRBV18 and TRBJ2-7; D is possibly TRBD2 (5 bases). Trimming took 0 bases from V and 5 from J, leaving 8 bases between them. The CDR3 loop spans 13 amino acids. Germline values: CDR1 KGHSH, CDR2 LQKENI.

The chain employs TRBV15 and TRBJ2-3; TRBD2 aligns across 7 bases. V lost 1 base, J lost 1 base, and 2 bases stayed unmatched. Per the germline V gene, CDR1 is LNHNV and CDR2 is YYDKDF (reference sequence). There are 15 residues in the CDR3. CDR3 DNA sequence: TGTGCCACCAGCAGAGTTCTAGCGGGCACAGATACGCAGTATTTT. This gives the protein CATSRVLAGTDTQYF.

The chain carries TRBV7-3 and TRBJ2-1; TRBD1 agrees at 7 bases. This CDR3 has 13 amino acids. The V gene end was trimmed by 3 bases and the J gene end by 9 bases; junction bases not matched to a gene: 5. Germline values: CDR1 SGHTA, CDR2 FQGTGA. The CDR3 DNA is TGTGCCAGCAGCTTCGGACAGGTCGGTGAGCAGTTCTTC. Residues: CASSFGQVGEQFF.

V and J are TRBV5-1 and TRBJ2-2, with a possible D match to TRBD2 (5 bases). The germline gives CDR1 SGHRS, CDR2 YFSETQ. V lost 3 bases and J lost 4, with 28 bases in between. The CDR3 runs 20 residues. The CDR3, as DNA: TGCGCCAGCAGCTCATATCTGGTACTAGATAATCGTGGGAGCACCGGGGAGCTGTTTTTT. It encodes CASSSYLVLDNRGSTGELFF.

The CDR3 loop reads CASSWTSSRYEQYF. Written as DNA, the CDR3 is TGTGCCAGCAGTTGGACTAGTTCAAGGTACGAGCAGTACTTC. The chain recombines TRBV27 with TRBJ2-7; 7 bases map to TRBD2. The CDR3 is made up of 14 amino acids. Trimming removed 4 bases from V and 4 bases from J; junction bases left unmatched: 7. The germline V gene has CDR1 MNHEY and CDR2 SMNVEV (reference sequence).

V is TRBV27 and J is TRBJ2-5; TRBD2 matches 9 bases. V lost 5 bases and J lost 11; bases outside the gene matches: 18. Germline assignment: CDR1 MNHEY and CDR2 SMNVEV (reference sequence). The CDR3 is 16 residues long. For the CDR3, the DNA is TGTGCCAGCAGTCATCTAGCGGGGAGTTCCCGGGGGGAGCAGTACTTC. Its translation is CASSHLAGSSRGEQYF.

The rearrangement joins TRBV6-1 to TRBJ1-5, with 7 bases identical to TRBD1. Germline CDR1 is MNHNS and CDR2 is SASEGT. The ends lost 5 bases at V and 2 bases at J; junction bases unmatched: 6. The CDR3 length is 15 residues. The CDR3 loop reads CASSIRTGGNQPQHF. CDR3 in DNA: TGTGCCAGCAGTATAAGAACAGGGGGCAATCAGCCCCAGCATTTT.

The chain uses TRBV19 and TRBJ1-1; D is unresolved. The V end was cut by 5 bases, the J end by 4 bases, with 14 bases between. From germline, CDR1 is LNHDA and CDR2 SQIVND (reference sequence). The CDR3 contains 14 residues. The CDR3 DNA sequence: TGTGCCAGTAGTCGCGGGTCGACGATCACTGAAGCTTTCTTT. Translation gives CASSRGSTITEAFF.

This chain uses TRBV12-2 with TRBJ2-7; TRBD1, the table's D call, lacks a check against the DNA. TRBV12-2 represents a pseudogene. This CDR3 spans 15 amino acids. In DNA, the CDR3 is TGTGCAAGTCGCTTAGAATCGCACAGAACTTACGAGCAGTACTTC. It yields the protein CASRLESHRTYEQYF.

J is TRBJ2-7 and V is TRBV6-1; 7 bases are shared with TRBD2. V was pared by 7 bases and J by 3 bases, with 12 bases of the junction left unmatched. Germline V lookup: CDR1 MNHNS, CDR2 SASEGT. The CDR3 consists of 15 residues. CDR3 bases: TGTGCCAGCACCACCTGGGGGAGGGTGAACTACGAGCAGTACTTC. Protein product: CASTTWGRVNYEQYF.

The J gene is TRBJ2-7, the V gene TRBV7-2; D not resolved. Looked up from germline, CDR1 is SGHTA and CDR2 is FQGNSA. With 5 bases removed from V and 7 bases from J, the gap between germline ends came to 9 bases. This CDR3 is 11 amino acids long. As DNA, the CDR3 is TGTGCCAGCAGCCCTCTCCTTGAGCAGTACTTC. This encodes CASSPLLEQYF.

CDR3: CASRGPQTDTQYF. The CDR3 bases are TGTGCCAGCCGGGGTCCACAGACAGATACGCAGTATTTT. The chain recombines TRBV9 with TRBJ2-3; D might be TRBD2 (5 bases). The ends were cut back, 7 bases at V and 3 bases at J, with 12 bases in the middle. The CDR3 runs to 13 residues. Germline V gene lookup returns CDR1 SGDLS and CDR2 YYNGEE.

The V call is TRBV7-9, the J call TRBJ2-1; D ambiguous. Germline lookup yields CDR1 SEHNR and CDR2 FQNEAQ (reference sequence). V dropped 1 base and J dropped 6 bases, with 7 bases sitting between them. The CDR3 extends over 13 amino acids. The CDR3 nucleotides read TGTGCCAGCAGCTTAGAACAGATCAATGAGCAGTTCTTC. This translates into CASSLEQINEQFF. The entire variable domain, with the rest obtained from reference TRBV7-9 and TRBJ2-1, is as follows: DTGVSQNPRHKITKRGQNVTFRCDPISEHNRLYWYRQTLGQGPEFLTYFQNEAQLEKSRLLSDRFSAERPKGSFSTLEIQRTEQGDSAMYLCASSLEQINEQFFGPGTRLTVL.

This clone was seen once. V gene TRBV2 combines with J gene TRBJ2-5, with TRBD2 matching 13 bases. There are 15 residues in the CDR3. Germline V gene sequence: CDR1 SNHLY, CDR2 FYNNEI. Trimming took 5 bases from V and 9 from J; bases not matched to a gene: 9. Here the CDR3 reads CASSYGTSGRGAQYF. In DNA, the CDR3 is TGTGCCAGCAGTTATGGAACTAGCGGGAGGGGGGCCCAGTACTTC.

The rearrangement joins TRBV5-6 to TRBJ1-2; D remains unclear. The CDR3 length is 14 residues. Between the trimmed V and J ends, which lost 1 base and 8 bases, there was a span of 15 bases. The germline CDR1 and CDR2 sequences are SGHDT and YYEEEE. As DNA, the CDR3 is TGTGCCAGCAGCTTGTACCAGACCGCGGAGGGCTACACCTTC. Protein product: CASSLYQTAEGYTF.

This chain links TRBV19 with TRBJ2-1; 10 positions match TRBD1. This CDR3 contains 15 residues. V lost 1 base and J lost 7; bases outside the gene matches: 4. Germline-derived CDR1 and CDR2 are LNHDA and SQIVND (reference sequence). The CDR3 sequence is CASSIGQGAQNEQFF. The CDR3 DNA follows: TGTGCCAGTAGTATAGGACAGGGGGCGCAAAATGAGCAGTTCTTC.

The V and J genes are TRBV10-2 and TRBJ2-1, with 13 bases fitting TRBD2. V was pared by 6 bases and J by 10 bases, with 12 bases of the junction left unmatched. The germline CDR1 and CDR2 sequences are WSHSY and SAAADI. This CDR3 region has 16 residues. The CDR3 DNA follows: TGCGCCAGCAGGGACTCTCCGGGACTAGCGGGATGGGAGCAGTTCTTC. Translating it yields CASRDSPGLAGWEQFF.

The rearrangement joins TRBV11-3 to TRBJ2-7; D is ambiguous. This CDR3 is built from 12 residues. CDR1 is SGHNT, CDR2 YENEEA, per germline. V lost 5 bases and J 6 bases, leaving 11 bases between the germline ends. The CDR3 DNA follows: TGTGCCAGCAGCCGTACGGTTCCCGAGCAGTACTTC. It specifies CASSRTVPEQYF.

This clone was seen a few times. The V gene is TRBV7-9, the J gene TRBJ2-1, with TRBD2 identical over 11 bases. This CDR3 has 14 residues. Trimming took 8 bases from V and 4 from J; bases not matched to a gene: 4. Germline CDR1 is SEHNR and CDR2 is FQNEAQ (reference sequence). DNA of the CDR3: TGTGCCAGCGGACTAGCGGGCTATTACAATGAGCAGTTCTTC. This codes for CASGLAGYYNEQFF.

This sequence joins TRBV7-2 and TRBJ2-1; D may be TRBD2 (6 bases). The germline gives CDR1 SGHTA, CDR2 FQGNSA. Trimming cost V 5 bases and J 0 bases, with 20 bases left between them. CDR3 length: 18 amino acids. The CDR3 loop reads CASSLEWASESSYNEQFF. The CDR3 nucleotides are TGTGCCAGCAGCCTGGAGTGGGCTAGCGAGAGCTCCTACAATGAGCAGTTCTTC.

The rearrangement uses TRBV27 and TRBJ1-2; D is perhaps TRBD1 (5 bases). Trimming left V 6 bases short and J 4 bases short, with 12 bases between. CDR1 is MNHEY and CDR2 is SMNVEV in the germline V gene (reference sequence). The CDR3 totals 13 residues. The CDR3 region is CASSPGQGYGYTF. DNA of the CDR3: TGTGCCAGCAGCCCCGGACAAGGCTATGGCTACACCTTC.

V is TRBV21-1 and J is TRBJ2-1; the table's D call TRBD2 went unverified against the DNA. TRBV21-1 is a pseudogene locus. The CDR3 is 14 residues long. The CDR3 DNA follows: TGTGCCAGCAGCAAAAGTATGATACTAAATGAGCAGTTCTTC. This codes for CASSKSMILNEQFF.